This T cell receptor (beta chain) was captured by sequencing in a study of regulatory T cells in long-lasting Graves disease. Comments on this clonotype: Antigen: not known. Germline and junction disagree at one end, which may indicate a read error.

This CDR3 spans 12 amino acids. Germline V gives CDR1 GTSNPN, CDR2 SVGIG (reference sequence). Construction of the TCR beta libraries employed iRepertoire HTBI primers in conjunction with Arm-PCR of CDR3 regions. In TCRdb, the multiplex PCR reads were re-called with MiXCR into one record per CDR3 protein. The sample gives over 500,000 distinct CDR3 sequences, 16% of which show up once; approximately 12% is in the top ten. Time point specified: newly diagnosed GD, antithyroid drugs for less than 3 months. The TCR library was prepared using RNA isolated from PBMCs. Notes on the study in general: More public clonotypes were shared by persistent patients (under 3,000) than by new patients (more than 950).

These data are also associated with another study on T cells in Graves' hyperthyroidism and ophthalmopathy. This second report adds: Aged 18 to 65, the patients had hyperthyroidism that was newly diagnosed and had lasted under 2 months. The HTBI primer set was used in a first-round RT-PCR of the TCR CDR3.

This receptor was taken from a man in his late teens or twenties with Graves disease. Material: peripheral blood mononuclear cells (PBMCs), obtained at new diagnosis, from a patient treated with antithyroid drugs. The chain recombines TRBV30 with TRBJ2-7; tentative D call: TRBD2 (6 bases). CDR3 loop: CACGTSAGEQYF. For the CDR3, the DNA is TGCGCCTGTGGGACGTCTGCGGGAGAGCAGTACTTC.